These T cell receptor beta chains were read from a single sample in a study of blood T cell repertoires in COVID-19. Generated by immunoSEQ multiplex PCR, the TCRdb table keeps only in-frame clones and is missing some. The profile shows tens of thousands of clones, around 83% of them singletons. The sample consisted of peripheral blood. These receptors all come from a man at least 80 years old with acute or convalescent COVID-19. Each CDR3 is given with its conserved first and last residue. A D gene is named only where the DNA matches it firmly. Expanded clones are given a class, and other clones once, few, many or no size at all.

clone size | J gene | D gene | V gene | CDR3 protein | CDR3 DNA
. | TRBJ2-1 | . | TRBV6-5 | CASSYKGGGGRNEQFF | TGTGCCAGCAGTTACAAGGGTGGCGGGGGCCGCAATGAGCAGTTCTTC
once | TRBJ1-5 | . | TRBV30 | CAWSSQNNQPQHF | TGTGCCTGGAGTAGTCAGAACAATCAGCCCCAGCATTTT
. | TRBJ1-1 | TRBD1 | TRBV5-4 | CASRAGQGETEAFF | TGTGCCAGCAGGGCGGGACAGGGGGAGACTGAAGCTTTCTTT
. | TRBJ2-2 | . | TRBV21-1 | CASREGSTGELFF | TGTGCCAGCAGGGAGGGGTCCACCGGGGAGCTGTTTTTT
few | TRBJ2-7 | TRBD1 | TRBV6-2/TRBV6-3 | CASSRTLGQGYYEQYF | TGTGCCAGCAGCCGAACTTTGGGACAGGGATATTACGAGCAGTACTTC
. | TRBJ1-1 | . | TRBV7-2 | CASSLALGGNTEAFF | TGTGCCAGCAGCCTTGCCCTGGGGGGGAACACTGAAGCTTTCTTT
. | TRBJ2-1 | TRBD2 | TRBV5-1 | CASKPLGSGRDDEQFF | TGCGCCAGCAAGCCCCTCGGTAGCGGGAGGGACGATGAGCAGTTCTTC
. | TRBJ2-3 | TRBD2 | TRBV29-1 | CSVKGLAGVSTDTQYF | TGCAGCGTCAAGGGACTAGCGGGAGTGAGCACAGATACGCAGTATTTT
. | TRBJ2-7 | TRBD2 | TRBV7-9 | CASSLASLGAGTYYEQYF | TGTGCCAGCAGCTTAGCCAGCCTGGGAGCGGGGACCTACTACGAGCAGTACTTC
. | TRBJ2-1 | TRBD2 | TRBV11-2 | CASSFRGGSYNEQFF | TGTGCCAGCAGCTTCCGGGGGGGCTCCTACAATGAGCAGTTCTTC
. | TRBJ1-3 | TRBD1 | TRBV6-5 | CASSRDRVEGNTIYF | TGTGCCAGCAGCAGGGACAGGGTGGAAGGAAACACCATATATTTT
. | TRBJ1-3 | TRBD1 | TRBV7-9 | CASSLGLNRGSSGNTIYF | TGTGCCAGCAGCTTAGGTTTGAACAGGGGAAGCTCTGGAAACACCATATATTTT
. | TRBJ1-2 | TRBD1 | TRBV28 | CVSMTGTGSLAGYTF | TGTGTCTCTATGACCGGGACAGGGTCGCTCGCTGGCTACACCTTC
once | TRBJ1-2 | TRBD1 | TRBV6-1 | CASSEGAGGGYTF | TGTGCCAGCAGTGAAGGGGCAGGGGGTGGCTACACCTTC
once | TRBJ2-3 | TRBD2 | TRBV10-1 | CASSRRESADTQYF | TGCGCCAGCAGCAGGCGGGAGTCGGCAGATACGCAGTATTTT
. | TRBJ2-7 | TRBD1 | TRBV29-1 | CSVPGQGAYEQYF | TGCAGCGTTCCGGGACAGGGGGCCTACGAGCAGTACTTC
. | TRBJ2-7 | TRBD1 | TRBV5-1 | CASSAGSGTAYEQYF | TGCGCCAGCAGCGCCGGCTCCGGGACAGCCTACGAGCAGTACTTC
. | TRBJ2-1 | TRBD2 | TRBV27 | CASSLRRGGTEQFF | TGTGCCAGCAGTTTAAGGCGGGGGGGCACTGAGCAGTTCTTC
. | TRBJ2-2 | . | TRBV7-2 | CASSLSLGGTGELFF | TGTGCCAGCAGCTTAAGTCTTGGCGGCACCGGGGAGCTGTTTTTT
. | TRBJ1-1 | TRBD1 | TRBV10-1 | CASSPQGDTEAFF | TGCGCCAGCAGTCCCCAGGGGGACACTGAAGCTTTCTTT
. | TRBJ2-1 | . | TRBV7-3 | CASSLAPTDINEQFF | TGTGCCAGCAGCTTAGCGCCCACTGATATAAATGAGCAGTTCTTC
. | TRBJ2-7 | . | TRBV7-3 | CASSLGPSYEQYF | TGTGCCAGCAGCTTAGGGCCATCCTACGAGCAGTACTTC
. | TRBJ1-5 | . | TRBV28 | CASSIPRQPQHF | TGTGCCAGCAGTATACCCAGACAGCCCCAGCATTTT
. | TRBJ2-1 | TRBD1 | TRBV15 | CATSRDRGLIEQFF | TGTGCCACCAGCAGGGACAGGGGGCTTATTGAGCAGTTCTTC
. | TRBJ2-7 | . | TRBV28 | CASISTRDISYEQYF | TGTGCCAGCATCTCGACCCGGGACATCTCCTACGAGCAGTACTTC
once | TRBJ2-7 | TRBD2 | TRBV6-2/TRBV6-3 | CASSYEAGGYEQYF | TGTGCCAGCAGTTACGAAGCGGGGGGCTACGAGCAGTACTTC
once | TRBJ2-7 | . | TRBV7-2 | CASSLWGGTYYEQYF | TGTGCCAGCAGCTTATGGGGCGGGACGTACTACGAGCAGTACTTC
. | TRBJ2-7 | TRBD1 | TRBV14 | CASSPLSPPRGQQYF | TGTGCCAGCAGCCCTTTATCCCCACCCAGGGGGCAGCAGTACTTC
. | TRBJ2-5 | . | TRBV5-1 | CASSVGTGQETQYF | TGCGCCAGCAGCGTGGGGACTGGCCAAGAGACCCAGTACTTC
. | TRBJ2-7 | TRBD2 | TRBV3-1/TRBV3-2 | CASSQRLAVCSSYEQYF | TGTGCCAGCAGCCAGAGACTAGCGGTCTGTAGCTCCTACGAGCAGTACTTC
. | TRBJ1-6 | . | TRBV5-6 | CASSLDGAGNSPLHF | TGTGCCAGCAGCTTAGATGGGGCCGGGAATTCACCCCTCCACTTT
. | TRBJ1-5 | . | TRBV5-1 | CASSLGARGQPQHF | TGCGCCAGCAGCTTGGGCGCCCGAGGGCAGCCCCAGCATTTT
. | TRBJ1-5 | . | TRBV24-1 | CATSDAVQGSQPQHF | TGTGCCACCAGTGACGCCGTCCAGGGGAGTCAGCCCCAGCATTTT
. | TRBJ1-5 | TRBD1 | TRBV30 | CAWSALQGGTGQPQHF | TGTGCCTGGAGTGCACTACAAGGGGGGACAGGGCAGCCCCAGCATTTT
. | TRBJ1-2 | . | TRBV28 | CASSLGADYGYTF | TGTGCCAGCAGTTTAGGGGCAGACTATGGCTACACCTTC
once | TRBJ1-2 | . | TRBV5-1 | CASSLDTRQGSGYTF | TGCGCCAGCAGCTTGGACACGCGGCAGGGGAGTGGCTACACCTTC
. | TRBJ1-4 | . | TRBV28 | CASSLGNPTAEKLFF | TGTGCCAGCAGCCTCGGTAACCCGACAGCCGAAAAACTGTTTTTT
few | TRBJ2-2 | . | TRBV6-1 | CASSERAGELFF | TGTGCCAGCAGTGAGAGGGCCGGGGAGCTGTTTTTT
. | TRBJ2-3 | . | TRBV29-1 | CSVVRGSVETDTQYF | TGCAGCGTTGTCAGGGGAAGCGTGGAAACAGATACGCAGTATTTT
. | TRBJ1-1 | TRBD1 | TRBV6-5 | CASTAGGTEAFF | TGTGCCAGCACTGCAGGGGGCACTGAAGCTTTCTTT
. | TRBJ1-2 | . | TRBV19 | CASSMALEGAGGYTF | TGTGCCAGTAGTATGGCCCTGGAAGGGGCGGGAGGCTACACCTTC
few | TRBJ1-1 | TRBD1 | TRBV4-3 | CASSRGQGNTEAFF | TGCGCCAGCAGCCGGGGACAGGGCAACACTGAAGCTTTCTTT
once | TRBJ1-5 | TRBD1 | TRBV10-3 | CAISSIGGGQPQHF | TGTGCCATCAGTTCGATAGGGGGCGGACAGCCCCAGCATTTT
. | TRBJ1-2 | TRBD1 | TRBV6-5 | CASSRAGTGGYGYTF | TGTGCCAGCAGTAGAGCCGGGACAGGGGGGTATGGCTACACCTTC
. | TRBJ1-4 | . | TRBV28 | CASSYRRGLFF | TGTGCCAGCAGTTACAGGAGGGGACTGTTTTTT
. | TRBJ1-1 | TRBD1 | TRBV28 | CASEIDRDTEAFF | TGTGCCAGCGAAATCGACAGGGACACTGAAGCTTTCTTT
. | TRBJ1-2 | TRBD1 | TRBV12-3/TRBV12-4 | CASRGTGHGYTF | TGTGCCAGCAGAGGGACAGGGCATGGCTACACCTTC
few | TRBJ2-2 | . | TRBV9 | CASSVWGEELFF | TGTGCCAGCAGCGTATGGGGAGAGGAGCTGTTTTTT
. | TRBJ2-1 | . | TRBV7-6 | CASSPRRDYSYNEQFF | TGTGCCAGCTCCCCACGGCGGGATTACTCCTACAATGAGCAGTTCTTC
. | TRBJ1-1 | . | TRBV6-5 | CASSYFRENTEAFF | TGTGCCAGCAGTTACTTCCGGGAAAACACTGAAGCTTTCTTT
. | TRBJ1-2 | TRBD1 | TRBV6-5 | CASSYGGQGNYGYTF | TGTGCCAGCAGTTACGGGGGACAGGGTAACTATGGCTACACCTTC
. | TRBJ2-7 | TRBD1 | TRBV2 | CASKGQGAYEQYF | TGTGCCAGCAAAGGACAGGGGGCCTACGAGCAGTACTTC
. | TRBJ1-4 | . | TRBV5-1 | CASSPSRQVGEKLFF | TGCGCCAGCAGCCCCAGCCGGCAGGTTGGTGAAAAACTGTTTTTT
once | TRBJ1-2 | TRBD1 | TRBV24-1 | CATSDSGTGYGYTF | TGTGCCACCAGTGATTCTGGGACAGGCTATGGCTACACCTTC
. | TRBJ2-2 | . | TRBV7-3 | CASRRDFGTPTGELFF | TGTGCCAGCAGGCGGGATTTCGGGACTCCGACCGGGGAGCTGTTTTTT
once | TRBJ2-3 | TRBD2 | TRBV28 | CASLAGGDTQYF | TGTGCCAGCCTAGCGGGAGGAGATACGCAGTATTTT
. | TRBJ2-1 | . | TRBV19 | CASSSTRAGQVQFF | TGTGCCAGTAGCTCAACCCGGGCGGGCCAAGTGCAGTTCTTC